The 10 T cell receptor beta chains in this list originate from one sample, sequenced in a study of OX40 agonist ivuxolimab in advanced cancers. Some clones are missing from TCRdb's copy, which holds only in-frame ones; the method was immunoSEQ multiplex PCR. The sample records 80,000 to 100,000 clones, approximately 91% being singletons. The source material was CD4+ or CD8+ T cells sorted from blood, sampled in a trial of the OX40 agonist ivuxolimab. The source of these receptors is an adult with an advanced solid tumor such as melanoma, head and neck, liver or kidney cancer.

V is TRBV7-2 and J is TRBJ2-1, with D possibly being TRBD2 (5 bases). The CDR3 is 15 residues long. Trimming took 2 bases from V and 8 from J, leaving 16 bases between them. The germline CDR1 and CDR2 sequences are SGHTA and FQGNSA. CDR3 in DNA: TGTGCCAGCAGCTTAACGGTGGGAGACGGGTATGAGCAGTTCTTC. This encodes CASSLTVGDGYEQFF.

V is TRBV5-1 and J is TRBJ1-4; D may be TRBD1 (6 bases). Trimming removed 2 bases from V and 8 bases from J, with 13 bases in between. The V gene's germline CDR1 is SGHRS and CDR2 YFSETQ. The CDR3 spans 14 residues. This CDR3 is CASSFSGVGEKLFF. In nucleotides, the CDR3 is TGCGCCAGCAGCTTTTCAGGGGTGGGCGAAAAACTGTTTTTT.

The chain links TRBV11-2 to TRBJ1-2, with D hard to call. CDR3 size: 15 residues. V lost 1 base and J 9 bases, leaving 18 bases between the germline ends. The germline V gene encodes CDR1 SGHAT and CDR2 FQNNGV. The CDR3 region is CASSLVAPPAESYTF. As DNA, the CDR3 is TGTGCCAGCAGCTTAGTAGCCCCCCCGGCTGAGAGCTACACCTTC.

The chain couples TRBV2 to TRBJ2-1; perhaps TRBD2 as D (5 bases). Germline CDR1 and CDR2: SNHLY and FYNNEI. V lost 5 bases, J lost 9 bases, and 14 bases lay in between. CDR3 length: 13 amino acids. The CDR3 region is CASSRPLAGEQFF. The CDR3 DNA reads TGTGCCAGCAGTCGGCCTCTTGCGGGTGAGCAGTTCTTC.

V and J are TRBV2 and TRBJ1-1; D may be TRBD1 (5 bases). Germline V gene lookup returns CDR1 SNHLY and CDR2 FYNNEI. The CDR3 is 13 residues long. Trimming shortened V by 9 bases and J by 3 bases, and 14 bases separated the two germline ends. CDR3 DNA sequence: TGTGCCAGAAACTCTTGGGGGGACACTGAAGCTTTCTTT. Translated, it gives CARNSWGDTEAFF.

The chain uses TRBV18 and TRBJ2-3; D unresolved. Between the trimmed V and J ends, which lost 3 bases and 7 bases, there was a span of 11 bases. The CDR3 covers 13 residues. Germline-derived CDR1 and CDR2 are KGHSH and LQKENI. CDR3 protein: CASSPSSTNTQYF. The CDR3 DNA follows: TGTGCCAGCTCACCCTCTTCTACGAATACGCAGTATTTT.

The table lists this clone with a count of one. The rearrangement links TRBV30 to TRBJ1-2; 10 nucleotides align to TRBD1. J lost 3 bases, V lost 1 base, and 5 bases had no gene match. The CDR3 runs to 15 residues. The germline gives CDR1 GTSNPN, CDR2 SVGIG (reference sequence). The CDR3 sequence: CAWSGGTGAYYGYTF. CDR3 nucleotides: TGTGCCTGGAGTGGGGGGACAGGGGCCTACTATGGCTACACCTTC.

V gene TRBV15 combines with J gene TRBJ1-5; D gene ambiguous. Germline V CDR1 and CDR2: LNHNV, YYDKDF (reference sequence). The CDR3 is 13 amino acids. Trimming took 6 bases from V and 2 from J, leaving 8 bases between them. As DNA, the CDR3 is TGTGCCACCAGTATTCATGGCAATCAGCCCCAGCATTTT. Translating gives CATSIHGNQPQHF.

The chain has TRBV11-2 and TRBJ1-4; 9 nucleotides align to TRBD1. There are 16 residues in the CDR3. Per germline, CDR1 SGHAT and CDR2 FQNNGV. Losses at the gene ends were 5 bases for V and 6 bases for J; bases not matched to a gene: 10. CDR3 amino acids: CASSRPPGQGYEKLFF. The CDR3 bases are TGTGCCAGCAGCCGACCACCGGGACAGGGTTATGAAAAACTGTTTTTT. The full variable domain, rest sourced from reference TRBV11-2 and TRBJ1-4, is EAGVAQSPRYKIIEKRQSVAFWCNPISGHATLYWYQQILGQGPKLLIQFQNNGVVDDSQLPKDRFSAERLKGVDSTLKIQPAKLEDSAVYLCASSRPPGQGYEKLFFGSGTQLSVL.

The rearrangement uses TRBV5-1 and TRBJ1-5; D is undetermined. V was cut by 2 bases and J by 7 bases, with 16 bases left in between. Germline CDR1 is SGHRS and CDR2 is YFSETQ. The CDR3 length is 15 residues. The CDR3 is CASSFQPGPEQPQHF. The CDR3 DNA sequence: TGCGCCAGCAGCTTCCAACCAGGTCCGGAACAGCCCCAGCATTTT. Full variable domain (remainder filled in from reference TRBV5-1 and TRBJ1-5): KAGVTQTPRYLIKTRGQQVTLSCSPISGHRSVSWYQQTPGQGLQFLFEYFSETQRNKGNFPGRFSGRQFSNSRSEMNVSTLELGDSALYLCASSFQPGPEQPQHFGDGTRLSIL.